This is a list of T cell receptor beta chains from one sample in a study of cytomegalovirus exposure and HLA in healthy donors. Assay: immunoSEQ multiplex PCR; the TCRdb copy retains only in-frame clones and omits some. The sample shows fewer than 200,000 clones, roughly 80% of them seen only once. Input material: PBMCs. These receptors all come from a young woman in good health and CMV-seropositive. Both conserved end residues are part of each CDR3. D genes are given only for firm matches. Expanded clones are given a class, and other clones once, few, many or no size at all.

abundance	d_gene	v_gene	j_gene	CDR3nt	CDR3aa
.	.	TRBV7-7	TRBJ2-2	TGTGCCAGCAGCTTAAGTTCAGTGAACACCGGGGAGCTGTTTTTT	CASSLSSVNTGELFF
.	.	TRBV29-1	TRBJ2-7	TGCAGCGTTGAATTGGGAACAGGGATGAGTTATAGCAGGTCCTACGAGCAGTACTTC	CSVELGTGMSYSRSYEQYF
.	.	TRBV9	TRBJ2-7	TGTGCCAGCAGCGTTGGAGGACTTGGGGAGCAGTACTTC	CASSVGGLGEQYF
.	.	TRBV15	TRBJ1-2	TGTGCCATCGCAGACAGTCTTAACTATGGCTACACCTTC	CAIADSLNYGYTF
.	.	TRBV9	TRBJ2-6	TGTGCCAGCAGCGTAGACGTTCCGAGCTCTGGGGCCAACGTCCTGACTTTC	CASSVDVPSSGANVLTF
.	.	TRBV30	TRBJ2-7	TGTGCCTGGAGTGCTACAGGATACGAGCAGTACTTC	CAWSATGYEQYF
few	.	TRBV21-1	TRBJ1-1	TGTGCCAGCAGCGAGCCCCCACAGAGAAACACTGAAGCTTTCTTT	CASSEPPQRNTEAFF
.	.	TRBV18	TRBJ1-1	TGTGCCAGCTCCCGAAGCTTACAGAGCCTAACTGAAGCTTTCTTT	CASSRSLQSLTEAFF
.	.	TRBV21-1	TRBJ1-5	TGTGCCAGCATTTTAGGAGGTGACAGGGGGTATGATAGCAATCAGCCCCAGCATTTT	CASILGGDRGYDSNQPQHF
.	.	TRBV5-6	TRBJ1-1	TGTGCCAGCAGACTAAGGGAGGCTAACACTGAAGCTTTCTTT	CASRLREANTEAFF
.	.	TRBV6-5	TRBJ1-2	TGTGCCAGCACCTTCAACCCCTCAGGGTATGGCTACACCTTC	CASTFNPSGYGYTF
.	.	TRBV2	TRBJ1-2	TGTGCCAGCAGGCAGGACAGCCTCCTCTCTGGCTACACCTTC	CASRQDSLLSGYTF
.	TRBD2	TRBV7-8	TRBJ2-7	TGTGCCAGCAGCTTATTAGGACTAGCGGGGGGGTACGAGCAGTACTTC	CASSLLGLAGGYEQYF
.	TRBD2	TRBV9	TRBJ2-5	TGTGCCAGCAGCGTAGACGGACTAGCTAGAGAGACCCAGTACTTC	CASSVDGLARETQYF
.	TRBD1	TRBV4-2	TRBJ1-3	TGTGCCAGCAGCCACCCCGGGACAGGGGGAAACACCATATATTTT	CASSHPGTGGNTIYF
.	TRBD1	TRBV7-9	TRBJ1-6	TGTGCCAGCAGCTTAGCGGACAGGGTAGGTTTTAATTCACCCCTCCACTTT	CASSLADRVGFNSPLHF
.	.	TRBV5-1	TRBJ1-4	TGCGCCAGCAGCCAACAGGGAGCTAATGAAAAACTGTTTTTT	CASSQQGANEKLFF
.	.	TRBV19	TRBJ2-2	TGTGCCAGTAGTCTAAGGAGACAGGTCCCCACCGGGGAGCTGTTTTTT	CASSLRRQVPTGELFF
.	.	TRBV5-6	TRBJ2-7	TGTGCCAGCAGCTTACTTACAGGGAGTTTCCCTTACGAGCAGTACTTC	CASSLLTGSFPYEQYF
.	.	TRBV29-1	TRBJ1-2	TGCAGCGTGGGGCTTTGGGGTGCCTATGGCTACACCTTC	CSVGLWGAYGYTF
.	.	TRBV6-1	TRBJ1-5	TGTGCCAGCAGTCCCGAGGGCAATCAGCCCCAGCATTTT	CASSPEGNQPQHF
.	.	TRBV11-2	TRBJ1-1	TGTGCCAGCAGCTTAACGGGACTCTCGAACACTGAAGCTTTCTTT	CASSLTGLSNTEAFF
.	.	TRBV4-1	TRBJ1-1	TGCGCCAGCAGCCAACGGACAGCTAGGACTGAAGCTTTCTTT	CASSQRTARTEAFF